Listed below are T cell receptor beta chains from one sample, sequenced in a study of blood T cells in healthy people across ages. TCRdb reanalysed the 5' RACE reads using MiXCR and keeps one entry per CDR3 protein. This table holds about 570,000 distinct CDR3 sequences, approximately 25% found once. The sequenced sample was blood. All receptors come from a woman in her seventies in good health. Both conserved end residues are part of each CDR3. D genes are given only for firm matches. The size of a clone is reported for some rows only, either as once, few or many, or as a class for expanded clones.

CDR3 protein: CASSHGQRQYF
CDR3 DNA: TGTGCCAGCAGCCATGGACAGAGGCAGTACTTC
J gene: TRBJ2-7
D gene: .
V gene: TRBV3-1
clone size: .

CDR3 protein: CASSADSPRDTQYF
CDR3 DNA: TGTGCCAGCAGCGCGGACAGTCCTCGGGATACGCAGTATTTT
J gene: TRBJ2-3
D gene: .
V gene: TRBV2
clone size: .

CDR3 protein: CASSATGYLANYGYTF
CDR3 DNA: TGTGCCAGCAGCGCGACAGGGTACCTAGCTAACTATGGCTACACCTTC
J gene: TRBJ1-2
D gene: TRBD1
V gene: TRBV7-2
clone size: few

CDR3 protein: CACSLAVSSYEQYF
CDR3 DNA: TGTGCCTGCAGCTTGGCAGTTAGCTCCTACGAGCAGTACTTC
J gene: TRBJ2-7
D gene: .
V gene: TRBV11-2
clone size: few

CDR3 protein: CASSLKTDQPQHF
CDR3 DNA: TGTGCCAGCAGCTTAAAAACTGATCAGCCCCAGCATTTT
J gene: TRBJ1-5
D gene: .
V gene: TRBV7-2
clone size: .

CDR3 protein: CSARGGAKNIQYF
CDR3 DNA: TGCAGTGCTAGAGGGGGTGCCAAAAACATTCAGTACTTC
J gene: TRBJ2-4
D gene: .
V gene: TRBV20-1
clone size: few

CDR3 protein: CASSEEGYLVAAFF
CDR3 DNA: TGTGCCAGCAGTGAGGAGGGGTACCTTGTTGCAGCTTTCTTT
J gene: TRBJ1-1
D gene: .
V gene: TRBV25-1
clone size: once

CDR3 protein: CSARDRDRGSYEQYF
CDR3 DNA: TGCAGTGCTAGAGACCGGGACAGGGGTTCCTACGAGCAGTACTTC
J gene: TRBJ2-7
D gene: TRBD1
V gene: TRBV20-1
clone size: .

CDR3 protein: CASSTTGGAQYF
CDR3 DNA: TGCGCCAGCAGCACCACAGGGGGTGCCCAGTACTTC
J gene: TRBJ2-4
D gene: TRBD1
V gene: TRBV5-1
clone size: .

CDR3 protein: CASSRGQSTDTQYF
CDR3 DNA: TGTGCCAGCAGCCGGGGACAGTCCACAGATACGCAGTATTTT
J gene: TRBJ2-3
D gene: TRBD1
V gene: TRBV4-2
clone size: few

CDR3 protein: CSVVSPGNTIYF
CDR3 DNA: TGCAGCGTTGTGAGTCCTGGAAACACCATATATTTT
J gene: TRBJ1-3
D gene: .
V gene: TRBV29-1
clone size: few

CDR3 protein: CASSPGGGQPQHF
CDR3 DNA: TGTGCCAGCAGCCCCGGTGGCGGTCAGCCCCAGCATTTT
J gene: TRBJ1-5
D gene: .
V gene: TRBV5-6
clone size: many

CDR3 protein: CASSPQTGGNSGANVLTF
CDR3 DNA: TGTGCCAGCAGCCCTCAGACAGGGGGCAATTCTGGGGCCAACGTCCTGACTTTC
J gene: TRBJ2-6
D gene: TRBD1
V gene: TRBV9
clone size: .

CDR3 protein: CASSDRGLNIQYF
CDR3 DNA: TGTGCCAGCAGCGACAGGGGGCTAAACATTCAGTACTTC
J gene: TRBJ2-4
D gene: TRBD1
V gene: TRBV7-2
clone size: .

CDR3 protein: CASSLKGTNNEQFF
CDR3 DNA: TGTGCCAGCAGTCTCAAAGGGACAAACAATGAGCAGTTCTTC
J gene: TRBJ2-1
D gene: .
V gene: TRBV6-5
clone size: few

CDR3 protein: CASSLSADRARHF
CDR3 DNA: TGTGCCAGCAGTTTAAGCGCGGACAGGGCCCGACATTTT
J gene: TRBJ1-5
D gene: TRBD1
V gene: TRBV27
clone size: few

CDR3 protein: CSAIGSSNFYNEQFF
CDR3 DNA: TGCAGTGCTATTGGGAGTTCGAACTTCTACAATGAGCAGTTCTTC
J gene: TRBJ2-1
D gene: .
V gene: TRBV20-1
clone size: .

CDR3 protein: CSASRARSSYNEQFF
CDR3 DNA: TGCAGTGCTAGCAGGGCTAGGAGCTCCTACAATGAGCAGTTCTTC
J gene: TRBJ2-1
D gene: .
V gene: TRBV20-1
clone size: .

CDR3 protein: CASSDRGGVTEAFF
CDR3 DNA: TGTGCCAGCAGTGATCGGGGGGGGGTCACTGAAGCTTTCTTT
J gene: TRBJ1-1
D gene: .
V gene: TRBV25-1
clone size: .

CDR3 protein: CASSLGLPGQAPLGEQYF
CDR3 DNA: TGCGCCAGCAGCTTGGGCTTGCCGGGGCAGGCACCGTTGGGCGAGCAGTACTTC
J gene: TRBJ2-7
D gene: .
V gene: TRBV5-1
clone size: few

CDR3 protein: CASSGRQGSSYNSPLHF
CDR3 DNA: TGTGCCAGCAGTGGACGACAGGGAAGCTCCTATAATTCACCCCTCCACTTT
J gene: TRBJ1-6
D gene: TRBD1
V gene: TRBV6-1
clone size: .

CDR3 protein: CASSFRDVASNEQFF
CDR3 DNA: TGTGCCAGCAGCTTCCGGGACGTAGCGAGCAATGAGCAGTTCTTC
J gene: TRBJ2-1
D gene: .
V gene: TRBV5-6
clone size: .

CDR3 protein: CASSFGRNSMNTEAFF
CDR3 DNA: TGCGCCAGCAGTTTCGGACGGAACTCCATGAACACTGAAGCTTTCTTT
J gene: TRBJ1-1
D gene: .
V gene: TRBV5-1
clone size: few

CDR3 protein: CASTGATEQFF
CDR3 DNA: TGTGCCAGCACGGGGGCTACTGAGCAGTTCTTC
J gene: TRBJ2-1
D gene: .
V gene: TRBV6-5
clone size: few

CDR3 protein: CASSQGTYAYEQYF
CDR3 DNA: TGCGCCAGCAGCCAAGGGACCTACGCCTACGAGCAGTACTTC
J gene: TRBJ2-7
D gene: .
V gene: TRBV4-3
clone size: .

CDR3 protein: CASSESLASGANVLTF
CDR3 DNA: TGTGCCAGCAGTGAATCATTAGCCTCTGGGGCCAACGTCCTGACTTTC
J gene: TRBJ2-6
D gene: .
V gene: TRBV25-1
clone size: few

CDR3 protein: CSAGRGYGYTF
CDR3 DNA: TGCAGTGCTGGCCGGGGATATGGCTACACCTTC
J gene: TRBJ1-2
D gene: .
V gene: TRBV20-1
clone size: few

CDR3 protein: CASSQDPSRDRRPGVANTEAFF
CDR3 DNA: TGCGCCAGCAGCCAAGATCCGTCCCGGGACAGGAGGCCGGGCGTCGCGAACACTGAAGCTTTCTTT
J gene: TRBJ1-1
D gene: TRBD1
V gene: TRBV4-3
clone size: few

CDR3 protein: CASSIGQGGYNEQFF
CDR3 DNA: TGTGCCAGCAGCATCGGACAGGGGGGCTACAATGAGCAGTTCTTC
J gene: TRBJ2-1
D gene: TRBD1
V gene: TRBV7-6
clone size: .

CDR3 protein: CASSRTGRDTQYF
CDR3 DNA: TGTGCCAGCAGTAGGACAGGGCGGGATACGCAGTATTTT
J gene: TRBJ2-3
D gene: TRBD1
V gene: TRBV6-5
clone size: few

CDR3 protein: CASSLSSGTGAGQPQHF
CDR3 DNA: TGTGCCAGCAGCTTGTCGTCCGGGACAGGGGCGGGACAGCCCCAGCATTTT
J gene: TRBJ1-5
D gene: TRBD1
V gene: TRBV7-9
clone size: few

CDR3 protein: CASSYSRTIGNEQFF
CDR3 DNA: TGTGCCAGCAGTTACTCTCGGACGATTGGGAATGAGCAGTTCTTC
J gene: TRBJ2-1
D gene: .
V gene: TRBV6-2/TRBV6-3
clone size: .

CDR3 protein: CSARGASTDTQYF
CDR3 DNA: TGCAGTGCTCGGGGGGCTAGCACAGACACGCAGTATTTT
J gene: TRBJ2-3
D gene: .
V gene: TRBV20-1
clone size: .

CDR3 protein: CASSLGQGRVQYF
CDR3 DNA: TGTGCCAGCAGCCTAGGACAGGGAAGAGTGCAGTACTTC
J gene: TRBJ2-7
D gene: TRBD1
V gene: TRBV12-3/TRBV12-4
clone size: few

CDR3 protein: CASSARDNFIRYF
CDR3 DNA: TGTGCCAGCAGCGCCCGGGACAATTTCATTCGGTACTTC
J gene: TRBJ2-4
D gene: .
V gene: TRBV9
clone size: .

CDR3 protein: CASSLAGGPVDEQFF
CDR3 DNA: TGTGCCAGCTCATTAGCGGGGGGGCCTGTCGATGAGCAGTTCTTC
J gene: TRBJ2-1
D gene: TRBD2
V gene: TRBV18
clone size: .

CDR3 protein: CASSQGDPGLETLAKNIQYF
CDR3 DNA: TGCGCCAGCAGCCAAGGGGATCCGGGACTCGAAACTCTAGCCAAAAACATTCAGTACTTC
J gene: TRBJ2-4
D gene: .
V gene: TRBV4-1
clone size: .

CDR3 protein: CASSFGGVETQYF
CDR3 DNA: TGTGCCAGCAGTTTTGGGGGCGTAGAGACCCAGTACTTC
J gene: TRBJ2-5
D gene: .
V gene: TRBV12-3/TRBV12-4
clone size: many

CDR3 protein: CSAHRSSYEQCF
CDR3 DNA: TGCAGTGCCCATCGGAGCTCCTACGAGCAGTGCTTC
J gene: TRBJ2-7
D gene: .
V gene: TRBV20-1
clone size: few

CDR3 protein: CASSSRTGLGNTIYF
CDR3 DNA: TGTGCCAGCAGCTCCAGGACAGGGTTAGGAAACACCATATATTTT
J gene: TRBJ1-3
D gene: TRBD1
V gene: TRBV7-2
clone size: few

CDR3 protein: CSARDRSYNEQFF
CDR3 DNA: TGCAGTGCTAGAGATCGCAGTTACAATGAGCAGTTCTTC
J gene: TRBJ2-1
D gene: .
V gene: TRBV20-1
clone size: .

CDR3 protein: CASSQDGGLGELFF
CDR3 DNA: TGTGCCAGCAGCCAAGACGGGGGGCTCGGGGAGCTGTTTTTT
J gene: TRBJ2-2
D gene: .
V gene: TRBV4-2
clone size: .

CDR3 protein: CSALGHEQFF
CDR3 DNA: TGCAGCGCTCTGGGTCATGAGCAGTTCTTC
J gene: TRBJ2-1
D gene: .
V gene: TRBV20-1
clone size: .

CDR3 protein: CASRTLLAAGELFF
CDR3 DNA: TGTGCCAGCAGGACTCTACTAGCGGCCGGGGAGCTGTTTTTT
J gene: TRBJ2-2
D gene: TRBD2
V gene: TRBV7-2
clone size: many

CDR3 protein: CSAPNGAGGIAKNIQYF
CDR3 DNA: TGCAGTGCTCCGAATGGGGCGGGGGGAATAGCCAAAAACATTCAGTACTTC
J gene: TRBJ2-4
D gene: TRBD2
V gene: TRBV20-1
clone size: .